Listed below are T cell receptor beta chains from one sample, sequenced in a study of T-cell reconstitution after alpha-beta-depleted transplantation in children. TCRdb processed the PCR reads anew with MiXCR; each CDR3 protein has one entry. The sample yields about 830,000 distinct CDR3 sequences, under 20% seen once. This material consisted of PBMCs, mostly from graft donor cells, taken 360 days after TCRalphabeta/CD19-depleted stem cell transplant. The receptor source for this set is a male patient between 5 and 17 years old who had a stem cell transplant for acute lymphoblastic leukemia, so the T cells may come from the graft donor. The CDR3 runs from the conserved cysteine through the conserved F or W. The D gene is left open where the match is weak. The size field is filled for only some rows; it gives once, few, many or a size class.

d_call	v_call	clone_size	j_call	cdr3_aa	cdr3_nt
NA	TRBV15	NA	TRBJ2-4	CATSREYREVGNIQYF	TGTGCCACCAGCAGAGAGTACAGGGAAGTAGGGAACATTCAGTACTTC
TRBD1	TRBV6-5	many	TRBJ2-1	CASSYRGSSYNEQFF	TGTGCCAGCAGCTACAGGGGGAGCTCCTACAATGAGCAGTTCTTC
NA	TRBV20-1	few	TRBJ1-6	CSAGTTTGFYNSPLHF	TGCAGTGCTGGAACTACCACAGGGTTCTATAATTCACCCCTCCACTTT
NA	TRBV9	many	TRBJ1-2	CASSASDTGYTF	TGTGCCAGCAGCGCCTCAGATACTGGCTACACCTTC
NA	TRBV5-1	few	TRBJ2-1	CASSFTGETPWGLNEQFF	TGCGCCAGCAGCTTTACGGGCGAGACCCCCTGGGGGCTCAATGAGCAGTTCTTC
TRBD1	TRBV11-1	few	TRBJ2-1	CASSLAPMTGTVNNEQFF	TGTGCCAGCAGCTTAGCCCCGATGACAGGGACGGTCAACAATGAGCAGTTCTTC
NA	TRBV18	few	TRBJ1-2	CASSPTGNNYGYTF	TGTGCCAGCTCACCGACCGGGAATAACTATGGCTACACCTTC
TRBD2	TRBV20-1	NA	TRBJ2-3	CSAIGLAGIGATDTQYF	TGCAGTGCTATAGGACTAGCGGGAATAGGAGCCACAGATACGCAGTATTTT
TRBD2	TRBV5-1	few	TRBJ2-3	CASSLAQREIADTQYF	TGCGCCAGCAGCTTGGCCCAGCGGGAGATAGCAGATACGCAGTATTTT
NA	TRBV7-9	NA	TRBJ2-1	CASSPPGEEQFF	TGTGCCAGCAGCCCCCCCGGGGAGGAGCAGTTCTTC
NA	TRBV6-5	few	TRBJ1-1	CASSNGGGEAFF	TGTGCCAGCAGCAACGGAGGGGGGGAAGCTTTCTTT
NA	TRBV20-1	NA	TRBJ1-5	CSARGPESRQPQHF	TGCAGTGCTAGAGGTCCGGAAAGTCGTCAGCCCCAGCATTTT
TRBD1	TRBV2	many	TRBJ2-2	CASSETGQGNGELFF	TGTGCCAGCAGTGAAACGGGACAGGGAAACGGGGAGCTGTTTTTT
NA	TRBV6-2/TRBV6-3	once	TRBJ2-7	CASAEPGRWTYEQYF	TGTGCCAGCGCCGAGCCAGGTAGGTGGACCTACGAGCAGTACTTC
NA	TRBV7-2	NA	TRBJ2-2	CASSLVGTSGSGELFF	TGTGCCAGCAGCTTAGTCGGTACTAGTGGGTCCGGGGAGCTGTTTTTT
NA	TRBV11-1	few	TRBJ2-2	CASSFTSQRTGELFF	TGTGCCAGCAGCTTTACTAGCCAACGTACCGGGGAGCTGTTTTTT
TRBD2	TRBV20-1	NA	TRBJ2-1	CSASSIAGGSYNEQFF	TGCAGTGCTAGTTCGATAGCGGGAGGGTCCTACAATGAGCAGTTCTTC
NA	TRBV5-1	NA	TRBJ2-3	CASSLGPLTVDTQYF	TGCGCCAGCAGCTTGGGTCCCCTGACAGTCGATACGCAGTATTTT
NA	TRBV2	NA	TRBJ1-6	CASSEQGNSPLHF	TGTGCCAGCAGTGAACAGGGGAATTCACCCCTCCACTTT
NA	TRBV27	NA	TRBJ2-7	CASSFAGQIYEQYF	TGTGCCAGCAGTTTCGCGGGACAAATCTACGAGCAGTACTTC
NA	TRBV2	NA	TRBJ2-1	CASSKQVLGSYNEQFF	TGTGCCAGCAGTAAACAGGTATTGGGCTCCTACAATGAGCAGTTCTTC
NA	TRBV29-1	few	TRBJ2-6	CSVGTRRSGANVLTF	TGCAGCGTGGGCACGCGGAGATCTGGGGCCAACGTCCTGACTTTC
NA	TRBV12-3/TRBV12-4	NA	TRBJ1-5	CASSLSGTVGHQPQHF	TGTGCCAGCAGTTTATCGGGCACGGTCGGACATCAGCCCCAGCATTTT
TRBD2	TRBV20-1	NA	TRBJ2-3	CRASGLGDTQYF	TGCCGGGCTAGCGGGCTCGGGGATACGCAGTATTTT
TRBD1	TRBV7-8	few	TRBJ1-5	CASSFSRQGYSNQPQHF	TGTGCCAGCAGCTTTAGCCGACAGGGATATAGCAATCAGCCCCAGCATTTT
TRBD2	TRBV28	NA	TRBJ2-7	CASSFRGRPPYEQYF	TGTGCCAGCAGTTTCCGCGGGAGGCCCCCCTACGAGCAGTACTTC
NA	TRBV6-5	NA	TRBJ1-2	CASSYLGGNYGYTF	TGTGCCAGCAGTTACTTGGGCGGCAACTATGGCTACACCTTC
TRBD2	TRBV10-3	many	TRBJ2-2	CAISESVLANGELFF	TGTGCCATCAGTGAGTCCGTACTAGCGAACGGGGAGCTGTTTTTT
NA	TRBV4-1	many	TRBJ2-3	CASRLLSTDTQYF	TGCGCCAGCAGGCTGTTAAGCACAGATACGCAGTATTTT
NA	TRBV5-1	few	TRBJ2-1	CASSLSTRNEQFF	TGCGCCAGCAGCTTGTCTACTCGCAATGAGCAGTTCTTC
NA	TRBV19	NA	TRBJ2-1	CASSIWFQGSEEFF	TGTGCCAGTAGTATCTGGTTTCAGGGCTCGGAGGAATTCTTC
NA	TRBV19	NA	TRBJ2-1	CASSITRAGRPYNEQFF	TGTGCCAGTAGTATAACCCGGGCAGGGAGACCCTACAATGAGCAGTTCTTC
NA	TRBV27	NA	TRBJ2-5	CASSFGADQQETQYF	TGTGCCAGCAGTTTCGGGGCGGACCAGCAAGAGACCCAGTACTTC
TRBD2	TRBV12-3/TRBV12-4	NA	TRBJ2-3	CASSPGLAGGPSRTDTQYF	TGTGCCAGCAGTCCGGGACTAGCGGGAGGGCCAAGTAGGACAGATACGCAGTATTTT
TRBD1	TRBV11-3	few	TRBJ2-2	CASSSDGTGGIGELFF	TGTGCCAGCAGCTCCGACGGGACAGGGGGCATCGGGGAGCTGTTTTTT
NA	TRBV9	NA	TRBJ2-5	CASSRRGFQETQYF	TGTGCCAGCAGCAGAAGAGGGTTCCAAGAGACCCAGTACTTC
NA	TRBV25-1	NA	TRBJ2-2	CASSEWGSTGELFF	TGTGCCAGCAGTGAATGGGGAAGCACCGGGGAGCTGTTTTTT
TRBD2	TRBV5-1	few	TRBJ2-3	CASSLELAGATDTQYF	TGCGCCAGCAGCTTGGAACTAGCGGGAGCTACAGATACGCAGTATTTT
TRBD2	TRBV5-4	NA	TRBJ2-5	CASSWGTSGQETQYF	TGTGCCAGCAGCTGGGGGACTAGCGGTCAAGAGACCCAGTACTTC
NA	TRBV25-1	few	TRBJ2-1	CASSEKPTKVGSYNEQFF	TGTGCCAGCAGTGAGAAACCCACTAAGGTGGGCTCCTACAATGAGCAGTTCTTC
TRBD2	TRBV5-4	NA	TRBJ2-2	CASSKTSGSFTGELFF	TGTGCCAGCAGCAAGACTAGCGGGAGTTTCACCGGGGAGCTGTTTTTT
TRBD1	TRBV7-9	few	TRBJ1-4	CASSLRTGRSNEKLFF	TGTGCCAGCAGCCTCCGGACAGGGAGATCTAATGAAAAACTGTTTTTT
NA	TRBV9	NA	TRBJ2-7	CASSVSVSAYEQYF	TGTGCCAGCAGCGTATCGGTTTCCGCCTACGAGCAGTACTTC
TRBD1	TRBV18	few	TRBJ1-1	CASTSQGAGTEAFF	TGTGCCAGCACCTCACAGGGGGCTGGGACTGAAGCTTTCTTT
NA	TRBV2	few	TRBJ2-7	CANKGNSYEQYF	TGTGCCAATAAAGGGAACTCCTACGAGCAGTACTTC
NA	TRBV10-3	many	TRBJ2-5	CAISDGEIDQETQYF	TGTGCCATCAGTGATGGGGAGATCGACCAAGAGACCCAGTACTTC
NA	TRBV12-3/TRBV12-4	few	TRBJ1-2	CASSRRVGRPTNPGYTF	TGTGCCAGCAGTCGCCGGGTGGGCCGACCTACCAACCCGGGCTACACCTTC
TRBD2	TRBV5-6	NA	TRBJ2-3	CASSWGLAADTQYF	TGTGCCAGCAGCTGGGGACTAGCGGCGGATACGCAGTATTTT
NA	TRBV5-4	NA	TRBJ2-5	CASSWGASQETQYF	TGTGCCAGCAGCTGGGGGGCTAGCCAAGAGACCCAGTACTTC
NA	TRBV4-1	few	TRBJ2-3	CASSQDRAGDTQYF	TGCGCCAGCAGCCAAGATCGGGCGGGAGATACGCAGTATTTT